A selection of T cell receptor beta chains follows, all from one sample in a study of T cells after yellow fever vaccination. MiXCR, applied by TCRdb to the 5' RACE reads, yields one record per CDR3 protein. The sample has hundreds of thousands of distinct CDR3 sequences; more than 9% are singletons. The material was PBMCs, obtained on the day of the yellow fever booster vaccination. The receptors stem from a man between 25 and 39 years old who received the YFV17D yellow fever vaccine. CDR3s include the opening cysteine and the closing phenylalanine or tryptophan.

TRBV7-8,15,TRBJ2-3,CASSFSGISTDTQYF
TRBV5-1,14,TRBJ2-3,CASGKGQSTDTQYF
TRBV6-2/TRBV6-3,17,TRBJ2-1,CASSYLIAGVSYNEQFF
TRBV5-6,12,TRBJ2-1,CASSKGDDEQFF
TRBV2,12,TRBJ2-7,CASGILFREQYF
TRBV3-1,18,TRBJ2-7,CASSQNPGQGAGLYEQYF
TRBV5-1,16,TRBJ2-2,CASSLTRGTGPGELFF
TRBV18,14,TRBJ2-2,CASSPRGVSGELFF
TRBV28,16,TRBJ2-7,CASGTIASGRPYEQYF
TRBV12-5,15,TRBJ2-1,CASDIGRELYNEQFF
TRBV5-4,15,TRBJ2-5,CASSLTRVGEETQYF
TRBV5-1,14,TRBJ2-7,CASSQGAGSYEQYF
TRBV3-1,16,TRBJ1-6,CASSQDAGTPVGPLHF
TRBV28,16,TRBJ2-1,CASSLDLAGVRNEQFF
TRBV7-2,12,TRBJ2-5,CASSSTSWTQYF
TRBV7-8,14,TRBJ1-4,CASSLVLAAPRLFF
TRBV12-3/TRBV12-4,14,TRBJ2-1,CASSLPLSYNEQFF
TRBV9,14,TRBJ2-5,CASSQAGGMETQYF
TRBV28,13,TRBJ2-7,CATGTSGSREQYF
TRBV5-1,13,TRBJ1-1,CASSLASAFEAFF
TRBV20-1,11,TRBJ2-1,CSETENNEQFF
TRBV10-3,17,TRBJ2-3,CAISESVAGASTDTQYF
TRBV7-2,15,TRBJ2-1,CASSNRGSSYNEQFF
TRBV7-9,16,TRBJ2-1,CASSPPPRTADNEQFF
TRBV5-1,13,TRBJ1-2,CASSLDDAPGYTF
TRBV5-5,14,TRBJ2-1,CASSLTSEGVEQFF
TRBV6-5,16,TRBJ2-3,CASSYSLATSTDTQYF
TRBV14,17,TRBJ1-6,CASSQDLIGDRLSPLHF
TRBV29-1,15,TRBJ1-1,CSVEVGRVEVTEAFF
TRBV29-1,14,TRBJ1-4,CSVEEPGGNEKLFF
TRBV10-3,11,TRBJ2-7,CAISGGPEQYF
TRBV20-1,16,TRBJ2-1,CSASPLAGRGRNEQFF
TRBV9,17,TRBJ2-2,CASSVAYGAENTGELFF
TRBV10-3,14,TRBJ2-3,CAISTSGVADTQYF
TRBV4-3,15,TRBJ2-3,CASSQGGSGGDTQYF
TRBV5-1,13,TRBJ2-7,CASGGLVSSEQYF
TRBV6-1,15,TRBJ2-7,CASTARGQAAYEQYF
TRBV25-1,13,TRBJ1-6,CASSELRQSALHF
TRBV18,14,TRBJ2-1,CASSPSSQGEEQFF
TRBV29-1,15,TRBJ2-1,CSVKGGERSYNEQFF
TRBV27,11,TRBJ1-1,CASSDSTEAFF
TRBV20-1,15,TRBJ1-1,CSAREWGGRRTEAFF
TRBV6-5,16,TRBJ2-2,CASSYSGTGSTGELFF
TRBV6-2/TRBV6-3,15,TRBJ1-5,CASSYLRDIDQPQHF
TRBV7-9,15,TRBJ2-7,CASSSGLAGGNEQYF
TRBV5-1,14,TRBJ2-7,CASSRDRPSYEQYF
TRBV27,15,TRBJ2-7,CASSSGLAGFSEQYF
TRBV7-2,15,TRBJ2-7,CASSRSGTLQHEQYF
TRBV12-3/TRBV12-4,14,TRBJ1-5,CASSRDRLNQPQHF
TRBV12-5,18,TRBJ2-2,CASGLAYKDGPNTGELFF